The 29 T cell receptor beta chains below come from one sample, sequenced in a study of T cells in Graves' hyperthyroidism and ophthalmopathy. TCR beta CDR3 region amplification was performed from RNA transcripts. When the TCR CDR3 underwent first-round RT-PCR, the HTBI primer set was used. MiXCR was run by TCRdb on the multiplex PCR reads, yielding one entry per CDR3 protein. The table has around 300,000 distinct CDR3 sequences, approximately 20% seen once. Sample: blood. All receptors derive from a man aged 30 to 39 with Graves' ophthalmopathy.

The chain has TRBV30 and TRBJ2-7; 13 nucleotides match TRBD2. This CDR3 contains 14 residues. Germline CDR1 reads GTSNPN; CDR2 reads SVGIG (reference sequence). Unmatched junction bases numbered 2, after V lost 4 bases and J lost 2 bases. In DNA form, the CDR3 reads TGTGCCTGGACTGGGACTAGCGGGGCCTACGAGCAGTACTTC. Protein sequence: CAWTGTSGAYEQYF.

In this sample, this clonotype turned up many times. The V and J genes are TRBV5-1 and TRBJ2-3, with D perhaps TRBD2 (6 bases). The CDR3 is 15 residues long. Trimming cost V 0 bases and J 3 bases, with 11 bases left between them. Germline CDR1 is SGHRS and CDR2 is YFSETQ. The CDR3 region is CASSLEGLTTDTQYF. CDR3 DNA: TGCGCCAGCAGCTTGGAGGGACTGACAACAGATACGCAGTATTTT.

The J gene is TRBJ1-3, the V gene TRBV10-3; D remains ambiguous. CDR3 length: 14 amino acids. V was trimmed by 9 bases and J by 6 bases, leaving 18 bases between them. The germline V gene encodes CDR1 ENHRY and CDR2 SYGVKD. The CDR3 DNA follows: TGTGCCATAAAGACACTCTACGCGGAAAACACCATATATTTT. Its translation is CAIKTLYAENTIYF.

V and J are TRBV30 and TRBJ2-7; 8 bases are shared with TRBD2. V lost 5 bases to trimming and J lost 4 bases; unmatched junction nucleotides: 10. The germline CDR1 and CDR2 sequences are GTSNPN and SVGIG (reference sequence). This CDR3 has 14 amino acids. As DNA, the CDR3 is TGTGCCTGGGCAAGGGGACTAGGGGAATACGAGCAGTACTTC. As protein: CAWARGLGEYEQYF.

CDR3 amino acids: CASSFPTSGSYEQYF. The CDR3 DNA reads as TGCGCCAGCAGCTTCCCGACTAGCGGTTCCTACGAGCAGTACTTC. The rearrangement uses TRBV5-1 and TRBJ2-7; TRBD2 agrees at 9 bases. V was pared by 2 bases and J by 1 base, with 4 bases of the junction left unmatched. The CDR3 has 15 residues. CDR1 is SGHRS, CDR2 YFSETQ, per germline.

CDR3 residues: CASSSEDFNEQFF. The CDR3, as DNA: TGTGCCAGCTCTTCCGAGGACTTTAATGAGCAGTTCTTC. V gene TRBV18 combines with J gene TRBJ2-1; TRBD2 is a possible D gene (5 bases). This CDR3 comprises 13 residues. Germline V lookup: CDR1 KGHSH, CDR2 LQKENI. Trimming pared 6 bases from V and 7 bases from J, leaving 13 bases between.

The chain couples TRBV10-3 to TRBJ2-5, with D perhaps matching TRBD2 (5 bases). The CDR3 sequence is 13 residues long. Trimming cost V 2 bases and J 5 bases, with 9 bases left between them. Germline-derived CDR1 and CDR2 are ENHRY and SYGVKD. CDR3 bases: TGTGCCATCAGTGAGGGAGGTGGCGAGACCCAGTACTTC. Amino acid sequence: CAISEGGGETQYF.

The V and J genes are TRBV7-6 and TRBJ2-3; 11 bases are a match to TRBD1. The junction had 16 bases not matched to a gene; V was cut back by 5 bases and J by 6 bases. The CDR3 totals 18 residues. Germline assignment: CDR1 SGHVS and CDR2 FNYEAQ. Here the CDR3 reads CASSLPQPGQGVADTQYF. CDR3 sequence (DNA): TGTGCCAGCAGCCTTCCCCAGCCGGGACAGGGGGTGGCGGATACGCAGTATTTT.

This clonotype appeared a few times. The genes are TRBV20-1 and TRBJ2-1, with 9 bases identical to TRBD2. V dropped 6 bases and J dropped 0; count of bases not matched to a gene: 3. The CDR3 is 14 residues long. Per the germline V gene, CDR1 is DFQATT and CDR2 is SNEGSKA (reference sequence). The CDR3 reads CSAQGLASYNEQFF. The DNA of the CDR3 is TGCAGTGCCCAGGGACTAGCCTCCTACAATGAGCAGTTCTTC.

CDR3 in DNA: TGTGCCAGCAGCTTAGATCACGGCAGCTCCTACAATGAGCAGTTCTTC. This translates into CASSLDHGSSYNEQFF. The rearrangement links TRBV7-9 to TRBJ2-1; the D is unclear. The length of the CDR3 is 16 residues. The germline V gene encodes CDR1 SEHNR and CDR2 FQNEAQ (reference sequence). V was cut by 1 base and J by 0 bases, with 10 bases left in between.

This clonotype was detected many times. This CDR3 is CASRPPPSGRGDTQYF. The CDR3 DNA reads TGCGCCAGCAGGCCCCCCCCTAGCGGTAGGGGGGATACGCAGTATTTT. The gene calls are TRBV5-1 and TRBJ2-3, with D maybe TRBD2 (7 bases). This CDR3 contains 16 residues. V was clipped by 5 bases and J by 6 bases, with 22 bases between them. Germline lookup yields CDR1 SGHRS and CDR2 YFSETQ.

V usage is TRBV27 and J usage is TRBJ1-1; 7 nucleotides line up with TRBD1. With V trimmed by 4 bases and J by 10 bases, 12 bases remained unmatched. Germline CDR1 reads MNHEY; CDR2 reads SMNVEV (reference sequence). The CDR3 extends over 14 amino acids. Written as DNA, the CDR3 is TGTGCCAGCAGTTCCTTTTCAGGGGGGATCCGAGCTTTCTTT. Protein sequence: CASSSFSGGIRAFF.

This clonotype has a handful of counts. The rearrangement uses TRBV6-1 and TRBJ1-1, with D tentatively TRBD1 (5 bases). This CDR3 region has 14 residues. V lost 4 bases and J lost 4, with 13 bases in between. CDR1 is MNHNS and CDR2 is SASEGT in the germline V gene. The CDR3 DNA is TGTGCCAGCAGTGGACGGGGGAGAGTCACTGAAGCTTTCTTT. Its protein is CASSGRGRVTEAFF.

This clonotype was seen ten or more times. This chain joins TRBV20-1 and TRBJ2-7, with D possibly being TRBD2 (6 bases). CDR1 is DFQATT, CDR2 SNEGSKA, per germline (reference sequence). The V end was cut by 5 bases, the J end by 3 bases, with 14 bases between. The CDR3 loop spans 13 amino acids. The CDR3 sequence is CSAVGLGNYEQYF. Here the CDR3 DNA reads TGCAGTGCTGTGGGACTGGGGAACTACGAGCAGTACTTC.

The chain uses TRBV20-1 and TRBJ2-7; D might be TRBD2 (5 bases). Per germline, CDR1 DFQATT and CDR2 SNEGSKA (reference sequence). The CDR3 totals 13 residues. The V end was cut by 0 bases, the J end by 2 bases, with 8 bases between. CDR3 protein: CSARDRRTYEQYF. The DNA of the CDR3 is TGCAGTGCTAGAGATCGGAGGACCTACGAGCAGTACTTC.

There are many counts of this clonotype. J is TRBJ2-2 and V is TRBV3-1, with D possibly called TRBD1 or TRBD2 (5 bases each). CDR1 is LGHDT, CDR2 YNNKEL, per germline (reference sequence). The CDR3 loop spans 16 amino acids. The V and J ends lost 4 bases and 1 base respectively, with 13 bases between them. The CDR3 is CASSPPGRENTGELFF. The DNA for the CDR3 is TGTGCCAGCAGCCCACCGGGACGAGAGAACACCGGGGAGCTGTTTTTT.

V usage is TRBV2 and J usage is TRBJ2-3; no reliable D call. The CDR3 runs 13 residues. Between the trimmed V and J ends, which lost 2 bases and 7 bases, there was a span of 10 bases. Germline lookup yields CDR1 SNHLY and CDR2 FYNNEI. CDR3 nucleotide sequence: TGTGCCAGCAGTGAAAGCGTCAGGAATACGCAGTATTTT. Protein sequence: CASSESVRNTQYF.

This clonotype was observed a handful of times. CDR3 amino acids: CAIRGRIGTSGDTDTQYF. DNA of the CDR3: TGTGCCATCAGGGGACGGATTGGGACTAGCGGGGACACAGATACGCAGTATTTT. The V gene is TRBV10-3, the J gene TRBJ2-3; 13 bases match TRBD2. Trimming removed 6 bases from V and 2 bases from J; junction bases left unmatched: 11. CDR1 and CDR2 (germline): ENHRY, SYGVKD. This CDR3 spans 18 amino acids.

This clonotype was recorded at least ten times. The V and J genes are TRBV27 and TRBJ1-1; D is unresolved. The germline V gene encodes CDR1 MNHEY and CDR2 SMNVEV (reference sequence). The germline V and J ends were trimmed by 5 bases and 1 base, with 11 bases remaining between them. This CDR3 comprises 14 residues. CDR3 sequence reads: CASSRWAENTEAFF. As DNA, the CDR3 is TGTGCCAGCAGTCGTTGGGCAGAGAACACTGAAGCTTTCTTT.

The table lists this clonotype with a few counts. The DNA of the CDR3 is TGCGCCAGCAGCGCTCGCATCGGTTATACGCAGTATTTT. Translation gives CASSARIGYTQYF. V usage is TRBV5-1 and J usage is TRBJ2-3; D remains ambiguous. Germline CDR1 reads SGHRS; CDR2 reads YFSETQ. The CDR3 totals 13 residues. Trimming stripped 4 bases from V and 7 bases from J, with 13 bases between. The full variable domain, in which reference TRBV5-1 and TRBJ2-3 provide the parts outside the CDR3, is KAGVTQTPRYLIKTRGQQVTLSCSPISGHRSVSWYQQTPGQGLQFLFEYFSETQRNKGNFPGRFSGRQFSNSRSEMNVSTLELGDSALYLCASSARIGYTQYFGPGTRLTVL.

Comment on this clonotype: An end of the junction differs from the germline gene, which may be a read error. The V and J genes are TRBV5-1 and TRBJ1-1; TRBD1 matches at 9 bases. The CDR3 is 15 amino acids. Germline assignment: CDR1 SGHRS and CDR2 YFSETQ. The CDR3 DNA sequence: TGCGCCAGCAGCTTCGCCGGGACAGGGAACGCTGAAGCTTTCTTT. The encoded protein is CASSFAGTGNAEAFF.

A few counts support this clonotype. CDR3 sequence reads: CASSLGRGAEAFF. CDR3 DNA: TGTGCCAGCAGCTTAGGTCGGGGCGCTGAAGCTTTCTTT. The rearrangement joins TRBV7-8 to TRBJ1-1; perhaps TRBD1 as D (5 bases). The CDR3 sequence is 13 residues long. The V end lost 1 base, the J end lost 6 bases, and 9 bases lay between the germline ends. Looked up from germline, CDR1 is SGHVS and CDR2 is FQNEAQ. The full variable domain, completed using reference TRBV7-8 and TRBJ1-1, is GAGVSQSPRYKVAKRGQDVALRCDPISGHVSLFWYQQALGQGPEFLTYFQNEAQLDKSGLPSDRFFAERPEGSVSTLKIQRTQQEDSAVYLCASSLGRGAEAFFGQGTRLTVV.

V usage is TRBV6-1 and J usage is TRBJ2-7, with D tentatively TRBD1 or TRBD2 (5 bases each). Germline values: CDR1 MNHNS, CDR2 SASEGT. CDR3 length: 15 amino acids. V shed 0 bases and J shed 2 bases, with 11 bases lying between them. CDR3 nucleotides: TGTGCCAGCAGTGAAGCGAAGCAGGGAGCCTACGAGCAGTACTTC. It codes for CASSEAKQGAYEQYF.

The rearrangement joins TRBV30 to TRBJ2-5; D possibly corresponds to TRBD2 (6 bases). Trimming pared 8 bases from V and 12 bases from J, leaving 16 bases between. Germline-derived CDR1 and CDR2 are GTSNPN and SVGIG (reference sequence). The CDR3 has 10 amino acids. The CDR3 here is CAALGEREYF. The CDR3 coding sequence is TGTGCCGCACTCGGGGAGCGGGAGTACTTC.

This clonotype has a count of ten or more. The chain uses TRBV29-1 and TRBJ1-1; D is uncertain. The V end was cut by 7 bases, the J end by 1 base, with 13 bases between. The CDR3 loop spans 13 amino acids. Germline V CDR1 and CDR2: SQVTM, ANQGSEA. CDR3 in DNA: TGCAGCGGATACACCATTTCGAACACTGAAGCTTTCTTT. Translating gives CSGYTISNTEAFF.

This clonotype was found a few times. The chain employs TRBV2 and TRBJ2-2; 10 bases are shared with TRBD1. V shed 8 bases, J shed 6 bases, and the junction held 9 bases outside the gene matches. The CDR3 is made up of 15 amino acids. The germline V gene has CDR1 SNHLY and CDR2 FYNNEI. The DNA of the CDR3 is TGTGCCAGCCGGGGGGGACAGGGGCTTCCCGGGGAGCTGTTTTTT. The encoded protein is CASRGGQGLPGELFF.

The CDR3 loop reads CASSLPAGTQYF. The CDR3 nucleotides read TGTGCCAGCAGTTTACCGGCTGGGACCCAGTACTTC. V and J are TRBV28 and TRBJ2-5; D unclear. Germline values: CDR1 MDHEN, CDR2 SYDVKM. V was pared by 2 bases and J by 7 bases, with 8 bases between. CDR3 length: 12 residues.

V usage is TRBV6-1 and J usage is TRBJ1-5; D gene unclear. Germline CDR1 is MNHNS and CDR2 is SASEGT. This CDR3 contains 14 residues. V gave up 6 bases and J gave up 2 bases, with 11 bases separating them. This CDR3 is CASSPDVGNQPQHF. Here the CDR3 DNA reads TGTGCCAGCAGCCCAGACGTCGGCAATCAGCCCCAGCATTTT.

This clonotype was observed at least ten times. The chain combines TRBV20-1 with TRBJ1-2; 7 nucleotides align to TRBD1. Germline trimming cut 1 base from V and 7 bases from J; bases unmatched to any gene: 3. The CDR3 is made up of 12 amino acids. Per germline, CDR1 DFQATT and CDR2 SNEGSKA (reference sequence). The CDR3 loop is CSARAGGSGYTF. The DNA for the CDR3 is TGCAGTGCTAGAGCAGGGGGGAGTGGCTACACCTTC.